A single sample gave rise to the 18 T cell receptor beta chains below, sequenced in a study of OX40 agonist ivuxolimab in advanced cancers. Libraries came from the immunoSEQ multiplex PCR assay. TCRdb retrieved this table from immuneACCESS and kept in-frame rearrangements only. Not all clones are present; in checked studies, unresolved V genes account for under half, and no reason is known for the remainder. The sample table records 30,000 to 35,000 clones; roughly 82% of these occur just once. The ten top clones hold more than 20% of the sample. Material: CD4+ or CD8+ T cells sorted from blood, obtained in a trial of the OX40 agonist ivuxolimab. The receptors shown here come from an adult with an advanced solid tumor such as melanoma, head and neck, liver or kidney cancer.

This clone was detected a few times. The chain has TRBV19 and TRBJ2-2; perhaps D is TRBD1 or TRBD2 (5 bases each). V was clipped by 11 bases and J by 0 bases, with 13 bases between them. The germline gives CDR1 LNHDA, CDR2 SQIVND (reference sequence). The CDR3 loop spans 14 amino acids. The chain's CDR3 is CALTGATNTGELFF. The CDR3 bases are TGTGCCCTAACCGGGGCAACGAACACCGGGGAGCTGTTTTTT.

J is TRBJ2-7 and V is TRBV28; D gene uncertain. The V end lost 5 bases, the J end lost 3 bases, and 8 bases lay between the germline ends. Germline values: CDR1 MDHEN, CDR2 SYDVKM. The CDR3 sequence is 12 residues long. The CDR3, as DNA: TGTGCCAGCAGTCGGGTCAGCTACGAGCAGTACTTC. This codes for CASSRVSYEQYF.

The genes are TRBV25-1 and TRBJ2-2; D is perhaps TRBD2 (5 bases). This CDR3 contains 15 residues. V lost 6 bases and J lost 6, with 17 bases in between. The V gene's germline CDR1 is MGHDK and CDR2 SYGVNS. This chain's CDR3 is CASSLMGEAAGELFF. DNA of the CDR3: TGTGCCAGCAGCCTCATGGGTGAAGCGGCCGGGGAGCTGTTTTTT.

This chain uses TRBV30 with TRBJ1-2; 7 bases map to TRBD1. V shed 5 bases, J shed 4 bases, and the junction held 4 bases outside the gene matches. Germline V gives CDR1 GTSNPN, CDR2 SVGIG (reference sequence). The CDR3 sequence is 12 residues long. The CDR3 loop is CAWVTGSYGYTF. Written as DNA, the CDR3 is TGTGCCTGGGTGACAGGGTCCTATGGCTACACCTTC.

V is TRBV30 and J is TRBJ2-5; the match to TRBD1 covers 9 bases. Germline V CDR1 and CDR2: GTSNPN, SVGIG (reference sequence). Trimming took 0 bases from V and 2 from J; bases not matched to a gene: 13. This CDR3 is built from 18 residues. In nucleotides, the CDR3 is TGTGCCTGGAGTGTCACAGGGGGCGTTTTGGAGTATCAAGAGACCCAGTACTTC. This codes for CAWSVTGGVLEYQETQYF.

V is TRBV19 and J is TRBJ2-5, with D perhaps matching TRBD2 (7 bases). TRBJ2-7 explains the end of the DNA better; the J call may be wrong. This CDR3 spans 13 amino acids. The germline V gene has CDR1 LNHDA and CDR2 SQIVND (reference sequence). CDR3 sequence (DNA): TGTGCCAGTAGTGGGGGGGCGAACGACGAGCAGTACTTC. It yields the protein CASSGGANDEQYF.

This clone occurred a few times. CDR3 DNA: TGTGCCAGCAGTTTATCCCCGGGGGGGAGTGACTACGAGCAGTACTTC. Encoded protein: CASSLSPGGSDYEQYF. The chain uses TRBV27 and TRBJ2-7, with 8 positions matching TRBD2. The CDR3 runs to 16 residues. Germline trimming cut 0 bases from V and 3 bases from J; bases unmatched to any gene: 7. Germline V gene data show CDR1 as MNHEY and CDR2 as SMNVEV (reference sequence).

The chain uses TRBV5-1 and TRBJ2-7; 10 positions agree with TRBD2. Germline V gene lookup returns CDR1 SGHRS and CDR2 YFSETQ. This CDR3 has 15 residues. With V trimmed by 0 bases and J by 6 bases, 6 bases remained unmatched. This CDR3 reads CASSLGPSGSGEQYF. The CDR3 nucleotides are TGCGCCAGCAGCTTGGGCCCTAGCGGGAGTGGCGAGCAGTACTTC.

The CDR3 region has the DNA TGTGCCTGGAGTGTACAAGCTGGCCCAGATACGCAGTATTTT. Residues: CAWSVQAGPDTQYF. The J gene is TRBJ2-3, the V gene TRBV30, with D unclear. Germline CDR1 is GTSNPN and CDR2 is SVGIG (reference sequence). This CDR3 has 14 amino acids. V was clipped by 0 bases and J by 4 bases, with 11 bases between them.

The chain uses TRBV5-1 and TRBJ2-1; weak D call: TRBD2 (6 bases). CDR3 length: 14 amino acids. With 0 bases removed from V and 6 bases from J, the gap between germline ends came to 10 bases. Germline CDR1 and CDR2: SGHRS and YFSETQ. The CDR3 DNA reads TGCGCCAGCAGCTTGGATGCGGGGCCCAATGAGCAGTTCTTC. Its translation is CASSLDAGPNEQFF.

The CDR3 loop is CSVGTVLNEQFF. The CDR3 nucleotides read TGCAGCGTGGGGACAGTTTTGAATGAGCAGTTCTTC. The chain combines TRBV29-1 with TRBJ2-1, with 7 positions matching TRBD1. The junction had 6 bases not matched to a gene; V was cut back by 6 bases and J by 7 bases. CDR3 length: 12 amino acids. Looked up from germline, CDR1 is SQVTM and CDR2 is ANQGSEA.

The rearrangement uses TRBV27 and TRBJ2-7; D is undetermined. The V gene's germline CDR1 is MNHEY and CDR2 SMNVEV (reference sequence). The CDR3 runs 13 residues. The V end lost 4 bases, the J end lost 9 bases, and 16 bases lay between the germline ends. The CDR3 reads CASSSALGRPQYF. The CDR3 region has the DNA TGTGCCAGCAGTTCAGCCCTGGGTAGACCGCAGTACTTC.

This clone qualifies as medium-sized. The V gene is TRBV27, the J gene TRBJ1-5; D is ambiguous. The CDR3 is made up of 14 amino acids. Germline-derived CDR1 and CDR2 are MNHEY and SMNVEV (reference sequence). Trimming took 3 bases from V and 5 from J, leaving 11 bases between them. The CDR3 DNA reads TGTGCCAGCAGTTTGGGAGGGTTTGATCAGCCCCAGCATTTT. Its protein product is CASSLGGFDQPQHF.

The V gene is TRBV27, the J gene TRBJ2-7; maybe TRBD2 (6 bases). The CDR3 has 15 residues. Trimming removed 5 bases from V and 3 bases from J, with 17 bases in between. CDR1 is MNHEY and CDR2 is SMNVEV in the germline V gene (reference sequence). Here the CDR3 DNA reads TGTGCCAGCAGTCCTCCGGGACTCTTACTCTACGAGCAGTACTTC. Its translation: CASSPPGLLLYEQYF.

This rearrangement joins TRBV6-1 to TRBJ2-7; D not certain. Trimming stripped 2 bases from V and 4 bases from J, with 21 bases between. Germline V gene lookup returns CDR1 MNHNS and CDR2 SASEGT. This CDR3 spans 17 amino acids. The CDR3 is CASSEYQASIDEYEQYF. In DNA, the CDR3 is TGTGCCAGCAGTGAATACCAAGCCAGCATTGACGAATACGAGCAGTACTTC.

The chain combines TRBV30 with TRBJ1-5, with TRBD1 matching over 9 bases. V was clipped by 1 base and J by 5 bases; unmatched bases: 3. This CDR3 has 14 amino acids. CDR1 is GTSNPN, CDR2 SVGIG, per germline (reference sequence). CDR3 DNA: TGTGCCTGGAGTGCCTGGACAGGGGATCAGCCCCAGCATTTT. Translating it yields CAWSAWTGDQPQHF.

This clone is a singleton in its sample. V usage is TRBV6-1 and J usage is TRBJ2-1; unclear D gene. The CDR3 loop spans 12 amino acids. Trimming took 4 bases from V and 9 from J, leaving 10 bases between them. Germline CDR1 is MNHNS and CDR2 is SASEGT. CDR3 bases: TGTGCCAGCAGTGGCGATGGTGCTGAGCAGTTCTTC. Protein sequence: CASSGDGAEQFF.

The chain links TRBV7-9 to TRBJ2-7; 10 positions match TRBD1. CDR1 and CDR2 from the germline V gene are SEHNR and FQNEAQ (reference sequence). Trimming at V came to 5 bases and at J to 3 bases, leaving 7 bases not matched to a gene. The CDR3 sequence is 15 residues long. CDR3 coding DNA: TGTGCCAGCAGCCGCGGGACAGGGGAGCTCTACGAGCAGTACTTC. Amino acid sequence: CASSRGTGELYEQYF.